This T cell receptor (beta chain) is from a study of cytomegalovirus exposure and HLA in healthy donors. Findings of the study overall: Reports described diagnosis of cytomegalovirus status by the classifier as highly specific and sensitive.

13 Jbeta primers and 60 Vbeta primers were used for the PCR. Assay used: immunoSEQ multiplex PCR; TCRdb lists only in-frame clones, some missing. The sample holds about 160,000 clones, more than 65% seen once. Details on this clone: Its matching antigen is unknown.

This receptor was taken from a man aged 45-65 years in good health and CMV-seropositive. Sequencing was carried out using PBMCs.

In DNA, the CDR3 is TGTGCCAGCAGCCATACGGCAGGGGGAAGAGATACGCAGTATTTT. As protein: CASSHTAGGRDTQYF. The chain joins TRBV5-6 to TRBJ2-3; 7 bases agree with TRBD1. Germline V gene lookup returns CDR1 SGHDT and CDR2 YYEEEE. Germline trimming cut 4 bases from V and 5 bases from J; bases unmatched to any gene: 10. There are 15 residues in the CDR3.